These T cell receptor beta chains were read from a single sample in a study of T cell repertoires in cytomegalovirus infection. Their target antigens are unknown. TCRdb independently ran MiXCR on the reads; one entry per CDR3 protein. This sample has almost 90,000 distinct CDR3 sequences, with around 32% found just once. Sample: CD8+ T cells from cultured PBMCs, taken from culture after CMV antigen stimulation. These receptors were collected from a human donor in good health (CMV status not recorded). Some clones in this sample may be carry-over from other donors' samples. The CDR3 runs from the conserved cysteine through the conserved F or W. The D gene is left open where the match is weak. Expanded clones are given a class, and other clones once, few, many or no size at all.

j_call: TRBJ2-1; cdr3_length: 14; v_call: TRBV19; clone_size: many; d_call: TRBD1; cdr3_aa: CASSPQGNYNEQFF; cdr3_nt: TGTGCCAGTAGTCCACAGGGGAACTACAATGAGCAGTTCTTC
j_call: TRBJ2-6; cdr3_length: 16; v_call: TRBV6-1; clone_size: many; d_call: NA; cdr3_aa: CASRGVPPSGANVLTF; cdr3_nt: TGTGCCAGCAGGGGGGTGCCCCCCTCTGGGGCCAACGTCCTGACTTTC
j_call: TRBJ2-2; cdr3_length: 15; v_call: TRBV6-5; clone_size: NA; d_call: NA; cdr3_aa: CASLGGLSNTGELFF; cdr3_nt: TGTGCCAGCTTGGGAGGACTTTCTAACACCGGGGAGCTGTTTTTT
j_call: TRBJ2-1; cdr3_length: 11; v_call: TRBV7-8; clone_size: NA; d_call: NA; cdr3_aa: CASSRTDEQFF; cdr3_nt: TGTGCCAGCAGCCGTACGGATGAGCAGTTCTTC
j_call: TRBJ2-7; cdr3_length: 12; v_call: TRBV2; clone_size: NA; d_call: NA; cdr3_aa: CASSDTGSEQYF; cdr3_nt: TGTGCCAGCAGTGACACAGGGAGCGAGCAGTACTTC
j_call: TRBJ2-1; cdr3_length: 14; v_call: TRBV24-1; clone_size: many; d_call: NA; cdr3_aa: CATSDLQTGNEQFF; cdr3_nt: TGTGCCACCAGTGATTTGCAAACGGGGAATGAGCAGTTCTTC
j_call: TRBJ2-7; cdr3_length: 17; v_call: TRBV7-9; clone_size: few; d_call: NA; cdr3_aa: CASSQFPMGEFSYEQYF; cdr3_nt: TGTGCCAGCAGCCAATTCCCGATGGGAGAGTTTTCTTACGAGCAGTACTTC
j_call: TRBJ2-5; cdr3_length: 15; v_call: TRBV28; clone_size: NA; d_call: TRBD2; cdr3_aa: CASSPLSGGGETQYF; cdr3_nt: TGTGCCAGCAGTCCCCTTAGCGGGGGTGGGGAGACCCAGTACTTC
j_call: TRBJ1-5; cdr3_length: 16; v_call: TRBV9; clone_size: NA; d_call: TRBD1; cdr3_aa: CASSDGDRGYNQPQHF; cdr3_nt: TGTGCCAGCAGCGATGGGGACAGGGGATACAATCAGCCCCAGCATTTT
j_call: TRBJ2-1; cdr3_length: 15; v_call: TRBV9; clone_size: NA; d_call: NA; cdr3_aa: CASSVGGFSYNEQFF; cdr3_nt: TGTGCCAGCAGCGTAGGGGGTTTCTCCTACAATGAGCAGTTCTTC
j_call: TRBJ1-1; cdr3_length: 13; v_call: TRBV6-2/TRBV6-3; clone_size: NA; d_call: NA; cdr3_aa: CASSSTGWTEAFF; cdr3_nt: TGTGCCAGCAGTTCGACAGGTTGGACTGAAGCTTTCTTT
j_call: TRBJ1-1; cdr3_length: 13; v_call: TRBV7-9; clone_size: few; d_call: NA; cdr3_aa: CASSPPAGTEAFF; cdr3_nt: TGTGCCAGCAGCCCCCCGGCGGGAACTGAAGCTTTCTTT
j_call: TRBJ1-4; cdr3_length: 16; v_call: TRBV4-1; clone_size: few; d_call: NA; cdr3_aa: CASSQESPGTNEKLFF; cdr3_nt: TGCGCCAGCAGCCAGGAGTCCCCAGGGACTAATGAAAAACTGTTTTTT
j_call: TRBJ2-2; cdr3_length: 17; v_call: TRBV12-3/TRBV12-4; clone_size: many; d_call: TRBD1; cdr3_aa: CASSFGTDRVWTGELFF; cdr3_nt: TGTGCCAGCAGTTTCGGAACGGACAGGGTGTGGACCGGGGAGCTGTTTTTT
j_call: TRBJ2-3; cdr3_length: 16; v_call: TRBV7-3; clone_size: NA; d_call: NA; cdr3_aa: CASGFQGGTSTDTQYF; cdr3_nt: TGTGCCAGCGGCTTCCAGGGCGGGACCAGCACAGATACGCAGTATTTT
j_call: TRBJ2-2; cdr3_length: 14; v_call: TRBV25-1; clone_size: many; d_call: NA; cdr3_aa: CASSEYLNTGELFF; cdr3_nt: TGTGCCAGCAGTGAATATCTGAACACCGGGGAGCTGTTTTTT
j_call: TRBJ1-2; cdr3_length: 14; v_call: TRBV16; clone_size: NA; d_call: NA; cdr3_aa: CASSQSGTGNGYTF; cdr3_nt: TGTGCCAGCAGCCAATCGGGGACTGGGAATGGCTACACCTTC
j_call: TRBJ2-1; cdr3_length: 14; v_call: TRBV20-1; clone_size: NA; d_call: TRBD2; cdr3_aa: CSAKPLAEYNEQFF; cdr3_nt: TGCAGTGCTAAGCCGCTAGCGGAATACAATGAGCAGTTCTTC
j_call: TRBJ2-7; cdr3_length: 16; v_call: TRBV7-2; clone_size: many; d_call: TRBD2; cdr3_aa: CASSLVAGGPHYEQYF; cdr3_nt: TGTGCCAGCAGCTTAGTGGCGGGGGGGCCTCATTACGAGCAGTACTTC
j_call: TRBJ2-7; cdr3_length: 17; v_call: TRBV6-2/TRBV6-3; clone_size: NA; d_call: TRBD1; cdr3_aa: CASSYSNPMTGYYEQYF; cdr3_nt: TGTGCCAGCAGTTACTCGAACCCAATGACAGGGTACTACGAGCAGTACTTC
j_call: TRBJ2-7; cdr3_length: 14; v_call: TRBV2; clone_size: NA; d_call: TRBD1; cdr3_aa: CASTGQGGGYEQYF; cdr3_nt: TGTGCCAGCACTGGACAGGGCGGTGGCTACGAGCAGTACTTC
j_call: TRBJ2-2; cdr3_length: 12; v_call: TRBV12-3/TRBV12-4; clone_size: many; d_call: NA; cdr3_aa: CASSPESGELFF; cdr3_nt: TGTGCCAGCAGCCCCGAATCCGGGGAGCTGTTTTTT
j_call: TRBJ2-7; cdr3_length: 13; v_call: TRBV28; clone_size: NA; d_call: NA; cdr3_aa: CASSFNSPYEQYF; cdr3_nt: TGTGCCAGCAGTTTCAACTCCCCCTACGAGCAGTACTTC
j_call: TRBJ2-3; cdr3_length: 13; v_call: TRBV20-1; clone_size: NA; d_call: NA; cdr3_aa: CSARVTAPDTQYF; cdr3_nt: TGCAGTGCTAGAGTCACAGCACCAGATACGCAGTATTTT
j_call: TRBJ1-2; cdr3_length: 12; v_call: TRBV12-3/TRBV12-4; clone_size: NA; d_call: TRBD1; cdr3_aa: CASSPTGFGYTF; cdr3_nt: TGTGCCAGCAGCCCGACAGGGTTCGGCTACACCTTC
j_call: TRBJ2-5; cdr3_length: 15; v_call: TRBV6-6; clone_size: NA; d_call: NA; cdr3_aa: CASSLAVGIQETQYF; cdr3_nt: TGTGCCAGCAGTCTCGCCGTCGGGATTCAAGAGACCCAGTACTTC
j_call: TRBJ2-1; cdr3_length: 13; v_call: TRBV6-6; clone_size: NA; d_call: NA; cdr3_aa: CASSYSLSNEQFF; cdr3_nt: TGTGCCAGCAGTTACTCGTTGTCCAATGAGCAGTTCTTC